There are many counts of the clone carrying this T cell receptor beta chain. What it recognizes is unknown. V was shortened by 7 bases and J by 8 bases, with 14 bases between the two germline ends. The V gene's germline CDR1 is LNHDA and CDR2 SQIVND (reference sequence). This CDR3 has 12 amino acids. Quantitative 5'-RACE was performed with molecular barcodes, and it yielded the TCR beta libraries. TCRdb reprocessed the 5' RACE reads via MiXCR and lists one record per CDR3 protein. The sample gives some 95,000 distinct CDR3 sequences, just under 9% of which show up once; roughly 5% is in the top ten. These data originate in a study of CD8 T cells in ankylosing spondylitis. Study outcomes and limitations: In peripheral blood, disease-linked CD8+ clones occurred at relatively low frequencies. It appeared that ankylosing spondylitis blood was characterized by a TCR beta motif of roughly 8 highly homologous variants.

The V gene is TRBV19, the J gene TRBJ1-2; no firm D call. The receptor's source is a male donor with ankylosing spondylitis or in good health (not recorded which). Sequenced input: blood, either unsorted or a sorted T cell fraction (not recorded which). The DNA of the CDR3 is TGTGCCAGTAATTCAGTCGCAGGCGGCTACACCTTC. Its translation is CASNSVAGGYTF.